The T cell receptor (beta chain) described here comes from a study of cytomegalovirus exposure and HLA in healthy donors. This CDR3 is built from 15 residues. The trim removed 3 bases at V and 5 bases at J, leaving 7 bases unmatched. Germline CDR1 reads SGDLS; CDR2 reads YYNGEE. Overall study results and limits: Researchers counted 180 or so TCR beta chains as cytomegalovirus-associated.

13 Jbeta primers and 60 Vbeta primers were used for the PCR. The protocol was immunoSEQ multiplex PCR, while the TCRdb copy is restricted to in-frame clones and leaves out a portion. The sample has approximately 100,000 clones, about three quarters seen once. As regards this clone: Its antigen is currently unknown.

This sequence was found in a female donor in good health and CMV-seronegative. The genes are TRBV9 and TRBJ2-3; 9 bases match TRBD2. Sequenced sample: PBMCs. The CDR3 bases are TGTGCCAGCAGCGGCGGCGGGGGGGCCATAGATACGCAGTATTTT. Translation: CASSGGGGAIDTQYF.